This entry lists 22 T cell receptor beta chains sequenced from one sample in a study of T cell responses to AZD1222 COVID-19 vaccine. Generated by immunoSEQ multiplex PCR, the TCRdb table keeps only in-frame clones and is missing some. The data hold about 170,000 clones, with more than 80% observed a single time. The specimen was peripheral blood, collected on day 0 of AZD1222 vaccination. The receptors derive from an adult in good health.

This chain connects TRBV11-2 to TRBJ1-4, with unresolved D. This CDR3 is 15 amino acids long. Trimming took off 3 bases at V and 8 bases at J, with 16 bases between the two ends. Germline loops: CDR1 SGHAT, CDR2 FQNNGV. The chain's CDR3 is CASSFLSGDGEKLFF. The CDR3, as DNA: TGTGCCAGCAGCTTCCTGTCCGGGGATGGAGAAAAACTGTTTTTT.

This sequence joins TRBV4-1 and TRBJ2-7; 7 bases map to TRBD2. The CDR3 has 16 amino acids. After removal of 0 bases from V and 1 base from J, the junction contained 6 bases not matched to a gene. From germline, CDR1 is MGHRA and CDR2 YSYEKL. CDR3 in amino acids: CASSQDFLAVSYEQYF. The CDR3 DNA reads as TGCGCCAGCAGCCAAGACTTTCTAGCGGTATCCTACGAGCAGTACTTC.

This chain joins TRBV7-6 and TRBJ1-4, with a possible D match to TRBD1 (6 bases). The CDR3 is 15 amino acids. V shed 1 base and J shed 4 bases, with 10 bases lying between them. The V gene's germline CDR1 is SGHVS and CDR2 FNYEAQ. CDR3 residues: CASSLDRAFNEKLFF. CDR3 sequence (DNA): TGTGCCAGCAGCTTAGACAGGGCTTTTAATGAAAAACTGTTTTTT.

V is TRBV11-2 and J is TRBJ1-4; the D is unclear. Between the trimmed V and J ends, which lost 3 bases and 8 bases, there was a span of 13 bases. Germline V gene data show CDR1 as SGHAT and CDR2 as FQNNGV. The CDR3 loop spans 14 amino acids. CDR3 loop: CASSLTNQKEKLFF. CDR3 DNA: TGTGCCAGCAGCTTGACGAATCAGAAGGAAAAACTGTTTTTT.

The gene calls are TRBV27 and TRBJ1-6, with TRBD1 matching 7 bases. V trimming: 7 bases; J trimming: 8 bases; junction bases outside the gene matches: 8. The CDR3 runs 14 residues. In germline, CDR1 is MNHEY, CDR2 SMNVEV (reference sequence). The CDR3 sequence is CASIDRAGDSPLHF. The CDR3, as DNA: TGTGCCAGCATCGACAGGGCCGGTGATTCACCCCTCCACTTT.

V usage is TRBV9 and J usage is TRBJ2-2; 10 bases are a match to TRBD1. The V gene's germline CDR1 is SGDLS and CDR2 YYNGEE. J lost 1 base, V lost 4 bases, and 4 bases had no gene match. The CDR3 runs to 16 residues. CDR3 nucleotide sequence: TGTGCCAGCAGCTTCGGACAGGGGGGGAACACCGGGGAGCTGTTTTTT. Its translation: CASSFGQGGNTGELFF.

The rearrangement joins TRBV6-5 to TRBJ2-7; possibly TRBD2 for D (6 bases). V was pared by 8 bases and J by 4 bases, with 9 bases between. Germline V lookup: CDR1 MNHEY, CDR2 SVGAGI. The CDR3 sequence is 11 residues long. DNA for the CDR3: TGTGCCAGCTTCGGGGGATACGAGCAGTACTTC. It encodes CASFGGYEQYF.

This chain joins TRBV5-1 and TRBJ1-6, with D tentatively TRBD1 (5 bases). Germline CDR1 reads SGHRS; CDR2 reads YFSETQ. Trimming removed 0 bases at V and 6 bases at J, with 13 bases between. There are 16 residues in the CDR3. The CDR3 bases are TGCGCCAGCAGCTTGGCGGGGGGGGGTTCTAATTCACCCCTCCACTTT. As protein: CASSLAGGGSNSPLHF.

V is TRBV10-3 and J is TRBJ2-7; D is ambiguous. The CDR3 is 15 residues long. The germline V gene encodes CDR1 ENHRY and CDR2 SYGVKD. Trimming took 0 bases from V and 5 from J, leaving 14 bases between them. This CDR3 reads CAISESNPNYDEQYF. DNA of the CDR3: TGTGCCATCAGTGAGTCCAACCCGAACTATGACGAGCAGTACTTC.

The rearrangement uses TRBV19 and TRBJ1-2; 9 bases agree with TRBD1. Germline CDR1 is LNHDA and CDR2 is SQIVND (reference sequence). This CDR3 region has 15 residues. V lost 2 bases and J lost 6; bases outside the gene matches: 7. CDR3 in DNA: TGTGCCAGTAGTATATTGAACAGGGGGCTGCATGGCTACACCTTC. Amino acids: CASSILNRGLHGYTF.

CDR3 in amino acids: CAISQSGALYSEAFF. In DNA form, the CDR3 reads TGTGCCATCTCTCAATCGGGGGCGCTCTACTCTGAAGCTTTCTTT. V usage is TRBV10-3 and J usage is TRBJ1-1; maybe TRBD1 (6 bases). Germline CDR1 and CDR2: ENHRY and SYGVKD. CDR3 length: 15 residues. V lost 8 bases and J 6 bases, leaving 22 bases between the germline ends.

The CDR3 DNA reads TGTGCCAGCAGTTTTTATGATAAAGAAGCTTTCTTT. It translates to CASSFYDKEAFF. The chain has TRBV12-3 or TRBV12-4 and TRBJ1-1; D gene ambiguous. The CDR3 runs 12 residues. Trimming removed 3 bases at V and 8 bases at J, with 10 bases between.

This sequence joins TRBV11-1 and TRBJ2-1, with a weak D call TRBD1 (7 bases). The germline gives CDR1 SGHAT, CDR2 FQDESV (reference sequence). Trimming stripped 3 bases from V and 7 bases from J, with 10 bases between. CDR3 length equals 13 residues. CDR3 sequence: CASSLAGGNEQFF. CDR3 bases: TGTGCCAGCAGCTTGGCAGGGGGGAATGAGCAGTTCTTC.

V usage is TRBV19 and J usage is TRBJ2-7; 8 bases fit TRBD2. V shed 5 bases and J 1 base; nucleotides not matched to a gene: 13. CDR1 and CDR2 (germline): LNHDA, SQIVND (reference sequence). The CDR3 has 17 amino acids. The CDR3 DNA is TGTGCCAGTAGTCCAATTTGGGTTTCTAGCGGGTCCTACGAGCAGTACTTC. Translated, it gives CASSPIWVSSGSYEQYF.

The rearrangement uses TRBV7-9 and TRBJ2-2, with 9 nucleotides matching TRBD1. The V gene end was trimmed by 7 bases and the J gene end by 4 bases; junction bases not matched to a gene: 7. This CDR3 contains 15 residues. Germline V gene sequence: CDR1 SEHNR, CDR2 FQNEAQ (reference sequence). The CDR3 DNA sequence: TGTGCCAGCAAGGGGGACAGGGCGTTCACCGGGGAGCTGTTTTTT. Amino acids: CASKGDRAFTGELFF.

The chain joins TRBV4-1 to TRBJ2-3, with 7 bases identical to TRBD2. J gave up 13 bases and V 0 bases, and 7 bases lay outside the gene matches. The germline V gene has CDR1 MGHRA and CDR2 YSYEKL. The length of the CDR3 is 13 residues. The CDR3 loop reads CASSQDPGLTEYF. DNA for the CDR3: TGCGCCAGCAGCCAAGATCCGGGACTAACAGAGTATTTT.

V is TRBV12-3 or TRBV12-4 and J is TRBJ2-5; D uncertain. V was shortened by 4 bases and J by 7 bases, with 10 bases between the two germline ends. The CDR3 spans 12 residues. This CDR3 is CASSSNRGTQYF. Written as DNA, the CDR3 is TGTGCCAGCAGTTCTAACCGTGGGACCCAGTACTTC.

A single count supports this clone. V and J are TRBV29-1 and TRBJ1-1; 9 bases line up with TRBD1. This CDR3 contains 13 residues. J lost 6 bases, V lost 4 bases, and 6 bases had no gene match. CDR1 SQVTM and CDR2 ANQGSEA come from the germline V gene. The CDR3 nucleotides read TGCAGCGTTGGACAGGGGGAAATGTCTGAAGCTTTCTTT. This encodes CSVGQGEMSEAFF.

The rearrangement joins TRBV6-4 to TRBJ1-5; 7 bases are a match to TRBD1. J lost 5 bases, V lost 6 bases, and 4 bases had no gene match. Germline V CDR1 and CDR2: MRHNA, SNTAGT. This CDR3 has 13 amino acids. CDR3 DNA: TGTGCCAGCAGCCGGGACAGCTATCAGCCCCAGCATTTT. It is translated as CASSRDSYQPQHF.

This clone was seen more than once but under ten times. This chain joins TRBV5-4 and TRBJ1-2, with D perhaps matching TRBD1 (5 bases). V was pared by 1 base and J by 7 bases, with 17 bases between. This CDR3 has 15 amino acids. CDR1 and CDR2 (germline): SGHNT, YYREEE (reference sequence). CDR3 DNA: TGTGCCAGCAGCTTGCAGGGTGGCAACCTTTTTGGCTACACCTTC. Its translation: CASSLQGGNLFGYTF.

V gene TRBV19 combines with J gene TRBJ2-2; 8 nucleotides match TRBD1. The V segment lost 3 bases and the J segment 6 bases; nucleotides outside the gene matches: 6. The CDR3 is 15 amino acids. CDR1 LNHDA and CDR2 SQIVND come from the germline V gene (reference sequence). The CDR3 DNA is TGTGCCAGTAGTATCCCTTCGACAGGGGCCGGGGAGCTGTTTTTT. It encodes CASSIPSTGAGELFF. Together with reference TRBV19 and TRBJ2-2, the CDR3 gives the full variable domain: DGGITQSPKYLFRKEGQNVTLSCEQNLNHDAMYWYRQDPGQGLRLIYYSQIVNDFQKGDIAEGYSVSREKKESFPLTVTSAQKNPTAFYLCASSIPSTGAGELFFGEGSRLTVL.

The chain links TRBV19 to TRBJ2-7; TRBD2 is a possible D gene (5 bases). Germline V lookup: CDR1 LNHDA, CDR2 SQIVND (reference sequence). This CDR3 has 13 residues. Trimming removed 4 bases from V and 6 bases from J, with 13 bases in between. DNA for the CDR3: TGTGCCAGTAGTAGCGCCACCGGGGTCGAGCAGTACTTC. It yields the protein CASSSATGVEQYF.